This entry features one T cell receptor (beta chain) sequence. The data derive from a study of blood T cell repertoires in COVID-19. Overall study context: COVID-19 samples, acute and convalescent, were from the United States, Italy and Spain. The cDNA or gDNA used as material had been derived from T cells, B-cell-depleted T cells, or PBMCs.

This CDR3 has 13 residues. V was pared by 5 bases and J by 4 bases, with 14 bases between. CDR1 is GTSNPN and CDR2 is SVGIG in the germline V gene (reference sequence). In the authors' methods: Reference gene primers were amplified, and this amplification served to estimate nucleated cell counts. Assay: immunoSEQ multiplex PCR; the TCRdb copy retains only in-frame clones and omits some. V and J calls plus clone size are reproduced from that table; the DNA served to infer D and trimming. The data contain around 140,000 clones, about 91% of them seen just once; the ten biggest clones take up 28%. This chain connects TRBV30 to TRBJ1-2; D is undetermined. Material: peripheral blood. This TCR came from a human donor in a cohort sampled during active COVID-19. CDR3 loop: CAWSQALGYGYTF. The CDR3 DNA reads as TGTGCCTGGTCTCAGGCCTTGGGCTATGGCTACACCTTC.